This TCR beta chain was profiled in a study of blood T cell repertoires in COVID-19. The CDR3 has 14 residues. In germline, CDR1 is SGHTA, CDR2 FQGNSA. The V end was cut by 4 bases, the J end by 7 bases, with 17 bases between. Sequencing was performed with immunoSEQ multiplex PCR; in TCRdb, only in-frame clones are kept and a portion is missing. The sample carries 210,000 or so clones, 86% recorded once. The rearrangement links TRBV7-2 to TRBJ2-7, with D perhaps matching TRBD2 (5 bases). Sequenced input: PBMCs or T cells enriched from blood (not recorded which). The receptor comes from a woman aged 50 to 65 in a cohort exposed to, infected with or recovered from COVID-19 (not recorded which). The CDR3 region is CASSSRLGPGEQYF. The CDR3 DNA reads TGTGCCAGCAGCTCCCGACTGGGCCCGGGAGAGCAGTACTTC.